These T cell receptor beta chains were read from a single sample in a study of cytomegalovirus exposure and HLA in healthy donors. Method: immunoSEQ multiplex PCR; TCRdb's copy keeps in-frame clones and lacks some. Of approximately 100,000 clones listed, about 83% are singletons. Sequencing was performed on PBMCs. The receptors here all came from a female donor in good health and CMV-seronegative. The CDR3 runs from the conserved cysteine through the conserved F or W. A D gene is named only where the DNA matches it firmly. Size tells how often a clone was seen (once, few, many) or the class of an expanded clone, and some rows leave it out.

NA	TRBV28	NA	TRBJ1-4	TGTGCCAGCAGTCCTCAGGACGGGGGATACGAAAAACTGTTTTTT	CASSPQDGGYEKLFF
NA	TRBV5-5	NA	TRBJ1-1	TGTGCCAGCCGACGGGGTTTACTTGAAGCTTTCTTT	CASRRGLLEAFF
NA	TRBV9	NA	TRBJ1-2	TGTGCCAGCAGCGCCTATATAACAGGGACGGGCTATGGCTACACCTTC	CASSAYITGTGYGYTF
TRBD2	TRBV30	NA	TRBJ2-3	TGTGCCTGGTGGACCGGGGGGGCCGGTGCAGATACGCAGTATTTT	CAWWTGGAGADTQYF
NA	TRBV7-9	NA	TRBJ1-2	TGTTCCAGCAGCTTCCCGAGAAATGGCTACACCTTC	CSSSFPRNGYTF
TRBD2	TRBV6-9	NA	TRBJ2-7	TGTGCCAGCAGATACCCCCCGGGACTAGCGGGGGCCTCCTACGAGCAGTACTTC	CASRYPPGLAGASYEQYF
NA	TRBV27	NA	TRBJ2-2	TGTGCCAGCCGCCTCACAGGGCAAGGGGGTACCGGGGAGCTGTTTTTT	CASRLTGQGGTGELFF
NA	TRBV27	NA	TRBJ2-2	TGTGCCAGCAGCACCGCACGGGGGATAACGAACACCGGGGAGCTGTTTTTT	CASSTARGITNTGELFF
TRBD2	TRBV5-4	NA	TRBJ2-5	TGTGCCAGCAGCGTAGCGGGGGGGGGCCTTGAGACCCAGTACTTC	CASSVAGGGLETQYF
NA	TRBV14	few	TRBJ1-3	TGTGCCAGCAGCCCCTCCCGGGAGGCCAGATTCTCTGGAAACACCATATATTTT	CASSPSREARFSGNTIYF
NA	TRBV9	once	TRBJ2-5	TGTGCCAGCAGCGTAGGGGGGGGCCGGGAGACCCAGTACTTC	CASSVGGGRETQYF
TRBD1	TRBV28	NA	TRBJ1-2	TGTGCCAGCAGTTTAGCGCCTGGCGCCGAGGAAGACAGGGTATATGGCTACACCTTC	CASSLAPGAEEDRVYGYTF
NA	TRBV7-9	NA	TRBJ2-7	TGTGCCAGCAGCTTAAGGAGGTCAGGGGGGTCCTACGAGCAGTACTTC	CASSLRRSGGSYEQYF
TRBD1	TRBV7-6	NA	TRBJ1-1	TGTGCCAGCAGCCCTACGGGACAGGGGTTTACTGAAGCTTTCTTT	CASSPTGQGFTEAFF
TRBD1	TRBV18	once	TRBJ1-6	TGTGCCAGCTCACCGACCGAACCAGGGGGTGGTTCACCCCTCCACTTT	CASSPTEPGGGSPLHF
NA	TRBV7-9	NA	TRBJ2-7	TGTTCCAGCAGCTCATCCTACGAGCAGTACTTC	CSSSSSYEQYF
NA	TRBV5-1	NA	TRBJ2-2	TGCGCCAGCAGCTTCGACAGTTACACCGGGGAGCTGTTTTTT	CASSFDSYTGELFF
TRBD1	TRBV7-6	NA	TRBJ1-4	TGTGCCAGCAGCCGGACAGGGGGCGATGAAAAACTGTTTTTT	CASSRTGGDEKLFF